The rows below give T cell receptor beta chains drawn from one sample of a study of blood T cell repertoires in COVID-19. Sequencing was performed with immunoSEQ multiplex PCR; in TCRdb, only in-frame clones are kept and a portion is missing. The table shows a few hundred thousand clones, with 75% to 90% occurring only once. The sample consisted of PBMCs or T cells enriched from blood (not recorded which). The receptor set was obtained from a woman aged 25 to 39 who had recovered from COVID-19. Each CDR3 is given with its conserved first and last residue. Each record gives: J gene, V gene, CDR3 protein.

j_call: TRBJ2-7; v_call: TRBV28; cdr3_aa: CASRRQGGRYEQYF
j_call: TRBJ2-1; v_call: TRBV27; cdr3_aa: CASRTLGGAYSYNEQFF
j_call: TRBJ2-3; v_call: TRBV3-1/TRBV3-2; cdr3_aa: CASSQDGQAVDTQYF
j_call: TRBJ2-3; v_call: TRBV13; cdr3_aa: CASSPPSGGATDTQYF
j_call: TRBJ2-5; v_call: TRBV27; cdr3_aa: CASSFLGAGLVETQYF
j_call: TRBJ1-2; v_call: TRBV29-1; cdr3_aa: CSVVQDNYGYTF
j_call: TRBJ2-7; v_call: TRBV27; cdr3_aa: CASSLRGGGDEQYF
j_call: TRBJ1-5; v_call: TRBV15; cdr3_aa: CATSSGHHSNQPQHF
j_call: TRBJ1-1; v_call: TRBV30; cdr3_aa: CAWSYGTPREAFF
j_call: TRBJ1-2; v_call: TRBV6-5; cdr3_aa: CASSPPEGMGGYTF
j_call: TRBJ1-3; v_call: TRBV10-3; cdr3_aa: CATGQFDSGNTIYF
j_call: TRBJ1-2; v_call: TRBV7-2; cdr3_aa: CASREDRGQGGYTF
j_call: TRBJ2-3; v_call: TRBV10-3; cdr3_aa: CAISEGAGTDTQYF
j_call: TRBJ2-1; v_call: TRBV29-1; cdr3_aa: CSVTGYNEQFF
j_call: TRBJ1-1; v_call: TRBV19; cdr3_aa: CASSRRESTEAFF
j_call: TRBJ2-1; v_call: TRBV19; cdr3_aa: CASSIGVQVPSYNEQFF
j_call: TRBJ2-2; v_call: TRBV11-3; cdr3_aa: CASSLRLTGELFF
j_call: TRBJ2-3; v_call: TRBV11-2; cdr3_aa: CASSPQDTQYF
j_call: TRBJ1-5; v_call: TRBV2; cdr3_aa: CASSTDYSNQPQHF
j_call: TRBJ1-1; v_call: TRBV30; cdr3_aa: CACNRGAEAFF
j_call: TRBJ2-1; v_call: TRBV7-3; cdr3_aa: CASSLEGGEQFF